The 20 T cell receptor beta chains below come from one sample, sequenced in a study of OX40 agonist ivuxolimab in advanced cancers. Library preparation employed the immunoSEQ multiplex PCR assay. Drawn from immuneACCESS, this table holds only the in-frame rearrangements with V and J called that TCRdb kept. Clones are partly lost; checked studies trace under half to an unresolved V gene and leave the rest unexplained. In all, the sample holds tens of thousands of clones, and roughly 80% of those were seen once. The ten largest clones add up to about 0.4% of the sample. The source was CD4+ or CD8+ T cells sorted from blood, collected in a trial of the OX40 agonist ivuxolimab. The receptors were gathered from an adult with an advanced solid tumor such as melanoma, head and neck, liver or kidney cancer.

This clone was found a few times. The CDR3, as DNA: TGTGCCAGCAGTGAAACGGTCGGGGATGGCTACACCTTC. Its translation is CASSETVGDGYTF. The genes are TRBV2 and TRBJ1-2; no clear D gene. Trimming removed 2 bases from V and 6 bases from J, with 10 bases in between. The CDR3 consists of 13 residues. The germline V gene encodes CDR1 SNHLY and CDR2 FYNNEI.

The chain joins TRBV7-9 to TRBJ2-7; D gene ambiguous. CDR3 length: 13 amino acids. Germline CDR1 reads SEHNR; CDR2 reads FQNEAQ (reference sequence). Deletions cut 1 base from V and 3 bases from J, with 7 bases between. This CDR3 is CASSLGIYYEQYF. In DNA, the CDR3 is TGTGCCAGCAGCTTAGGCATATACTACGAGCAGTACTTC.

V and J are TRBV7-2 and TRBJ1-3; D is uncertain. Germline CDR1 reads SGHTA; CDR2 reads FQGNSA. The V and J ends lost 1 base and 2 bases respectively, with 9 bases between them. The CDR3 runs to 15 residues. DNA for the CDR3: TGTGCCAGCAGCTTAGGTGTCGTAGCTGGAAACACCATATATTTT. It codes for CASSLGVVAGNTIYF. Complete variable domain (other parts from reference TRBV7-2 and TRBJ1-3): GAGVSQSPSNKVTEKGKDVELRCDPISGHTALYWYRQSLGQGLEFLIYFQGNSAPDKSGLPSDRFSAERTGGSVSTLTIQRTQQEDSAVYLCASSLGVVAGNTIYFGEGSWLTVV.

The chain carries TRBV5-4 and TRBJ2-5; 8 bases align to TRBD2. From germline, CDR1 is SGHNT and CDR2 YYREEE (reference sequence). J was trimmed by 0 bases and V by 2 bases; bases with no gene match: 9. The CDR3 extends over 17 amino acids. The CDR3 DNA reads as TGTGCCAGCAGCTTACGCGGGGGGCCACTGTACCAAGAGACCCAGTACTTC. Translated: CASSLRGGPLYQETQYF.

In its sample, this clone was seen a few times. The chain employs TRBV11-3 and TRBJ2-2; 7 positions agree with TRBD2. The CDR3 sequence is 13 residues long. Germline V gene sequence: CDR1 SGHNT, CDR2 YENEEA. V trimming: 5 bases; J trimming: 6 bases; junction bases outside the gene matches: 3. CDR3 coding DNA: TGTGCCAGCAGCCGGACTAGGGCCGGGGAGCTGTTTTTT. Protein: CASSRTRAGELFF.

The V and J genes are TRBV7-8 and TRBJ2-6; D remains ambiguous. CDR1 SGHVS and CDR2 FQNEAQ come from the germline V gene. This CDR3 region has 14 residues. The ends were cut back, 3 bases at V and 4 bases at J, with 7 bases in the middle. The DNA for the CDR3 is TGTGCCAGCAGCTTCATCCCCGGGGCCAACGTCCTGACTTTC. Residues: CASSFIPGANVLTF.

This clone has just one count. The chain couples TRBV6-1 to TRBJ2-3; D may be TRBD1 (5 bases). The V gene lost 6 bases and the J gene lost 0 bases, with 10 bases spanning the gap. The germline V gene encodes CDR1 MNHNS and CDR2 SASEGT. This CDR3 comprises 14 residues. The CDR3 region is CASRVTASTDTQYF. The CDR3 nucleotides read TGTGCCAGCAGGGTGACAGCTAGCACAGATACGCAGTATTTT.

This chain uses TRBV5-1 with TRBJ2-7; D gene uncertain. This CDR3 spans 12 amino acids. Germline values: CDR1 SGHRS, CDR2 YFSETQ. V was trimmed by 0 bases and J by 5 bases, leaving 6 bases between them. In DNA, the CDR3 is TGCGCCAGCAGCTTGGCTGGGGACGAGCAGTACTTC. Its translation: CASSLAGDEQYF.

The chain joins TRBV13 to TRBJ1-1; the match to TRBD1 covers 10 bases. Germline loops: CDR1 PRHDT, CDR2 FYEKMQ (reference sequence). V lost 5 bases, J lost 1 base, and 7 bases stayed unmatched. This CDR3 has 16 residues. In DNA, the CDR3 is TGTGCCAGCAGCAAGAGGGACAGGGGACGGAACACTGAAGCTTTCTTT. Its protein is CASSKRDRGRNTEAFF.

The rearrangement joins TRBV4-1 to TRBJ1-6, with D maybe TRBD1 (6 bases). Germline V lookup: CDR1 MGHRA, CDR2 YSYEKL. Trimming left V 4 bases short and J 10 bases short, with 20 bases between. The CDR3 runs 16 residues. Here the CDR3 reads CASSREQGPRRSPLHF. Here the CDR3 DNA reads TGCGCCAGCAGCCGGGAACAGGGCCCTCGTCGCTCACCCCTCCACTTT.

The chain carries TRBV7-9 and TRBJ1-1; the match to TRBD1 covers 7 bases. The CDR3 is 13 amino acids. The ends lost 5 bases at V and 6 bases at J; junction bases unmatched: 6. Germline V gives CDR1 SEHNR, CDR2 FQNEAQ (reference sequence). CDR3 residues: CASSPGQFAEAFF. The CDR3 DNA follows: TGTGCCAGCAGCCCGGGACAGTTCGCTGAAGCTTTCTTT.

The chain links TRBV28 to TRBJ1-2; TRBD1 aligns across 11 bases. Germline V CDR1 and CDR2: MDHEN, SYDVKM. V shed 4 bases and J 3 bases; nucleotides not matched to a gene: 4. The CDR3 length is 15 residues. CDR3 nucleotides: TGTGCCAGCAGTTGGACAGGGGGCCCATACTATGGCTACACCTTC. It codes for CASSWTGGPYYGYTF.

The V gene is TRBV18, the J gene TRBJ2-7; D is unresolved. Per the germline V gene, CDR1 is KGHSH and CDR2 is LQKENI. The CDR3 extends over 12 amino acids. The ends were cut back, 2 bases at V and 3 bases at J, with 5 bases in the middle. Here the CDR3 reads CASSPRIYEQYF. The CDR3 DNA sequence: TGTGCCAGCTCACCAAGGATCTACGAGCAGTACTTC.

As DNA, the CDR3 is TGTGCCTGGAAGTTCGACAGGGTGAGGGAAGCTTTCTTT. It encodes CAWKFDRVREAFF. The V gene is TRBV30, the J gene TRBJ1-1, with 7 bases lining up with TRBD1. The CDR3 runs 13 residues. In germline, CDR1 is GTSNPN, CDR2 SVGIG (reference sequence). After removal of 4 bases from V and 8 bases from J, the junction contained 10 bases not matched to a gene.

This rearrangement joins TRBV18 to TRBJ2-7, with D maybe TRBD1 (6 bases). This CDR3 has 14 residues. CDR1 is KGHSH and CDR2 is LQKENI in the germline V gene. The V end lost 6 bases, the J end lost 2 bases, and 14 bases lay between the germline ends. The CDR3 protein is CASSKGTGTYEQYF. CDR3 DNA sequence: TGTGCCAGCTCCAAGGGCACAGGGACCTACGAGCAGTACTTC.

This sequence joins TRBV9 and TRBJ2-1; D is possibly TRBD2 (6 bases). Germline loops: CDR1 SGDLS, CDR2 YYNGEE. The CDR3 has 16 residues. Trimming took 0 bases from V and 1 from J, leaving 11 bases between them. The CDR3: CASSVGAGTSYNEQFF. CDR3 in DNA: TGTGCCAGCAGCGTAGGGGCGGGAACGTCCTACAATGAGCAGTTCTTC.

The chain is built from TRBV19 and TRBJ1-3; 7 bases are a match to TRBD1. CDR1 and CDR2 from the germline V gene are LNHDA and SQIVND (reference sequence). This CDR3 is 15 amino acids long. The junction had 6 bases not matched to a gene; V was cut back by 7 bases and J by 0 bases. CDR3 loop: CASTDRFFSGNTIYF. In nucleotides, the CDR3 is TGTGCCAGTACGGACAGGTTCTTCTCTGGAAACACCATATATTTT.

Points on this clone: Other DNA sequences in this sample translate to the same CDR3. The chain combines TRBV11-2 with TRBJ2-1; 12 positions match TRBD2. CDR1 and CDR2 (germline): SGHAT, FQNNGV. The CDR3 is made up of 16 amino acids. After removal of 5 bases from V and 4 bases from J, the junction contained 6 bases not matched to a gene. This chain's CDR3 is CASSPRLAGVYNEQFF. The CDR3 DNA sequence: TGTGCCAGCAGCCCTCGACTAGCGGGGGTGTACAATGAGCAGTTCTTC.

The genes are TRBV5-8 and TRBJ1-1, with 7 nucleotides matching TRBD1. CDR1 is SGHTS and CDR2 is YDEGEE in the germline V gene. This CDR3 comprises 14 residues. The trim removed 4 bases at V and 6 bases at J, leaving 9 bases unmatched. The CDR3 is CASSRGQLGAEAFF. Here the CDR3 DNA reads TGTGCCAGCAGCAGGGGACAGTTGGGAGCTGAAGCTTTCTTT.

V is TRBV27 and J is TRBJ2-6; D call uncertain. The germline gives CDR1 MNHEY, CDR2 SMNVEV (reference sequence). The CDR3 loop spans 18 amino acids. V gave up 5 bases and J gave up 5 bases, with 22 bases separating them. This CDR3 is CASSKIGWLQSRANVLTF. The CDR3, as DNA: TGTGCCAGCAGTAAGATTGGCTGGCTACAAAGTCGGGCCAACGTCCTGACTTTC.